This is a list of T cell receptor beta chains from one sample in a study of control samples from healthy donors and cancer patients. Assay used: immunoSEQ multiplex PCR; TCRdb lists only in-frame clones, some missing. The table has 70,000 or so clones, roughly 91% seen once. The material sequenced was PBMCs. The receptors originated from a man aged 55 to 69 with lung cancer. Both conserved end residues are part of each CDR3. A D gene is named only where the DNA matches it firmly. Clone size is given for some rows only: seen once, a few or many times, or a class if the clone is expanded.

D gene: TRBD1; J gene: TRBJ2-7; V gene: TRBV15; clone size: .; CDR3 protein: CATEGQGSYEQYF; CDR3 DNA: TGTGCCACCGAGGGACAGGGGAGCTACGAGCAGTACTTC
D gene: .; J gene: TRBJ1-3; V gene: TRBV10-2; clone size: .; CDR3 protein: CASSDQERSGNTIYF; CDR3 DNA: TGCGCCAGCAGTGATCAAGAGAGGTCTGGAAACACCATATATTTT
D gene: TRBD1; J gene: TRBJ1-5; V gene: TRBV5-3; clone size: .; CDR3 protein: CARSRRDSFGSNQPQHF; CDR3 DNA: TGTGCCAGAAGTCGCCGGGACAGCTTTGGGAGCAATCAGCCCCAGCATTTT
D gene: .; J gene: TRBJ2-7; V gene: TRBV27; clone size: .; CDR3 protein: CASGTVSSYEQYF; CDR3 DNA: TGTGCCAGCGGGACGGTGAGCTCCTACGAGCAGTACTTC
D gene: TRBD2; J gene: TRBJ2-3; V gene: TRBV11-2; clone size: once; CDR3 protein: CASSLDWAGTSQYF; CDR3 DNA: TGTGCCAGCAGCTTAGATTGGGCCGGGACTAGTCAGTATTTT
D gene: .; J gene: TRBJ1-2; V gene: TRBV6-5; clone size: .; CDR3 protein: CASYNPGRGGGYTF; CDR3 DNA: TGTGCCTCCTACAATCCGGGACGCGGAGGCGGCTACACCTTC
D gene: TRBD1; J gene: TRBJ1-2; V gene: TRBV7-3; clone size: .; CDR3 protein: CASSEQPGQGPGYTF; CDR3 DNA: TGTGCCAGCAGCGAACAGCCGGGACAGGGTCCTGGCTACACCTTC
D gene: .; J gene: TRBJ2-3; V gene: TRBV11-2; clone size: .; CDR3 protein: CASSLTGGADTQYF; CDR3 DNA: TGTGCCAGCAGCTTGACAGGTGGAGCAGATACGCAGTATTTT
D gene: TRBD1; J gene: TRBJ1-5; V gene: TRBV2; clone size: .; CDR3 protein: CASRGQGVNQPQHF; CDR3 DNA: TGTGCCAGCAGAGGACAGGGGGTCAATCAGCCCCAGCATTTT
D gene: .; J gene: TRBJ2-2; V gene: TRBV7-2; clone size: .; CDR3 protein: CASSLGTRFPGELFF; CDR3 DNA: TGTGCCAGCAGCTTAGGCACCCGATTCCCCGGGGAGCTGTTTTTT
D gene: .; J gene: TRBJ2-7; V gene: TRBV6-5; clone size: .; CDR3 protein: CASSYSRPGKGYEQYF; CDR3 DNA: TGTGCCAGCAGTTACTCGAGGCCCGGCAAGGGATACGAGCAGTACTTC
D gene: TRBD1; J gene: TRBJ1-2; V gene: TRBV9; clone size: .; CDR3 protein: CASRADNWDSYGYTF; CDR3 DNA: TGTGCCAGCAGAGCAGATAACTGGGACAGCTATGGCTACACCTTC
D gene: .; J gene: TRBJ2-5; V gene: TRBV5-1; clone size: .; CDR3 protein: CASSLRGATGGETQYF; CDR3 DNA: TGCGCCAGCAGCTTACGGGGGGCCACGGGCGGGGAGACCCAGTACTTC
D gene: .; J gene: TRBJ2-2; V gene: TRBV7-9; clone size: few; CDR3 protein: CASSHRVGKTGELFF; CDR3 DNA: TGTGCCAGCAGCCACAGGGTAGGAAAGACCGGGGAGCTGTTTTTT
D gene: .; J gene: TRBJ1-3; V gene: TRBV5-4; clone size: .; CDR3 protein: CASSHLGQGSGNTIYF; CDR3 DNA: TGTGCCAGCAGTCATCTAGGGCAGGGGTCTGGAAACACCATATATTTT
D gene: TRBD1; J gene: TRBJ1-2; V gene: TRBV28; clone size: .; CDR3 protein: CASSAPGTGGSGSYGYTF; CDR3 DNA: TGTGCCAGCAGTGCCCCCGGGACAGGGGGTTCAGGGTCCTATGGCTACACCTTC
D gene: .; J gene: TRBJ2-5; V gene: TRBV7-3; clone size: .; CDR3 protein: CASSAGGETQYF; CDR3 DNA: TGTGCCAGCAGCGCCGGAGGGGAGACCCAGTACTTC
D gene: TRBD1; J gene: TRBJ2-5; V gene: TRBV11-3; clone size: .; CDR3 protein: CASSFPSLLYGTVTQETQYF; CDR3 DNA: TGTGCCAGCAGCTTCCCCTCGCTATTGTACGGGACAGTAACCCAAGAGACCCAGTACTTC
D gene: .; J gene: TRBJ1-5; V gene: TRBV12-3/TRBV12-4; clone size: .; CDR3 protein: CASSLIGNQPQHF; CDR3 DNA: TGTGCCAGCAGTTTAATCGGCAATCAGCCCCAGCATTTT
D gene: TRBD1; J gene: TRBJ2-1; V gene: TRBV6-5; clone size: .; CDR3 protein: CASSQTGGSYNEQFF; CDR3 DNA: TGTGCCAGCAGTCAGACAGGGGGCTCGTACAATGAGCAGTTCTTC
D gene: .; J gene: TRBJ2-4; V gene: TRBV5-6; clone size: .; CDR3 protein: CASSLQGYNIQYF; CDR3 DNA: TGTGCCAGCAGCTTGCAGGGGTATAACATTCAGTACTTC
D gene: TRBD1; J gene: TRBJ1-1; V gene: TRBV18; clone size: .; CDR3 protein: CASSPGTGGNTEAFF; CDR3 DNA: TGTGCCAGCTCACCTGGGACAGGAGGGAACACTGAAGCTTTCTTT
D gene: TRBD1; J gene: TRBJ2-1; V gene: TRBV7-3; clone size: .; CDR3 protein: CASSQGQGNNEQFF; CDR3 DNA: TGTGCCAGCAGCCAGGGACAGGGGAACAATGAGCAGTTCTTC
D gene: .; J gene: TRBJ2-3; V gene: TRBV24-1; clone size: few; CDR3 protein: CATSDPPSGTDTQYF; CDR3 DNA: TGTGCCACCAGTGACCCTCCTAGCGGCACAGATACGCAGTATTTT
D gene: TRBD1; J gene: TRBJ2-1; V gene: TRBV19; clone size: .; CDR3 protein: CASSIPGQVYNEQFF; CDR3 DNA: TGTGCCAGTAGTATTCCCGGACAGGTTTACAATGAGCAGTTCTTC
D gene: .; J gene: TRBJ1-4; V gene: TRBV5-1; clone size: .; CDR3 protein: CASSLMGGGSTNEKLFF; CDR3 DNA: TGCGCCAGCAGCTTGATGGGCGGGGGCTCAACTAATGAAAAACTGTTTTTT
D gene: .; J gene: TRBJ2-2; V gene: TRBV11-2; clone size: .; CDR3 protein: CASSQGESGELFF; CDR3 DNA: TGTGCCAGCAGCCAAGGGGAGTCCGGGGAGCTGTTTTTT
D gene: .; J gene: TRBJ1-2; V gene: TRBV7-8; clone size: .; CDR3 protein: CASSFQLGEKPTSAFGYTF; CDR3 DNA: TGTGCCAGCAGCTTCCAACTCGGGGAGAAGCCGACGTCCGCCTTCGGCTACACCTTC
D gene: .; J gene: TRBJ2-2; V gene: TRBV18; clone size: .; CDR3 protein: CASSLDRKTNTGELFF; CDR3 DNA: TGTGCCAGCTCCCTCGACAGGAAAACGAACACCGGGGAGCTGTTTTTT
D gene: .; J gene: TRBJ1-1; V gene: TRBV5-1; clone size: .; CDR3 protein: CASSLGEGFNTEAFF; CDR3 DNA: TGCGCCAGCAGCTTGGGAGAAGGGTTTAACACTGAAGCTTTCTTT
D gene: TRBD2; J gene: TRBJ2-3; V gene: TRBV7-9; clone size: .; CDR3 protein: CASSSGLAGASTDTQYF; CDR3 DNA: TGTGCCAGCAGCTCCGGACTAGCGGGGGCATCCACAGATACGCAGTATTTT
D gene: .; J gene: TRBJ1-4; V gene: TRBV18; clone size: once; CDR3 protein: CASSPDSQEKLFF; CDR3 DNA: TGTGCCAGCTCACCGGACAGCCAAGAAAAACTGTTTTTT
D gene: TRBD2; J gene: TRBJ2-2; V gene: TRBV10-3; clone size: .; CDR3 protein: CAISELAGIGELFF; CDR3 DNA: TGTGCCATCAGTGAACTAGCGGGGATCGGGGAGCTGTTTTTT
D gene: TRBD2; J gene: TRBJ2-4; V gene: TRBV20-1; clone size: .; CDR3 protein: CSASSGGKNIQYF; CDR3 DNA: TGCAGTGCTAGTAGCGGGGGCAAAAACATTCAGTACTTC
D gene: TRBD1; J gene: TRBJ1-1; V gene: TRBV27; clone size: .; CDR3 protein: CASTPRGQLNTEAFF; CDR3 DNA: TGTGCCAGCACCCCCCGGGGACAGTTGAACACTGAAGCTTTCTTT
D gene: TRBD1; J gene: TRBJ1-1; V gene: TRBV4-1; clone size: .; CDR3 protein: CASSQFGQGHTEAFF; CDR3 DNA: TGCGCCAGCAGCCAATTTGGACAGGGGCACACTGAAGCTTTCTTT
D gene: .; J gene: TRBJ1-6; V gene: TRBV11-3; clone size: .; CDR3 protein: CASSLGGQSNSPLHF; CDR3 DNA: TGTGCCAGCAGCTTAGGGGGCCAGAGTAATTCACCCCTCCACTTT
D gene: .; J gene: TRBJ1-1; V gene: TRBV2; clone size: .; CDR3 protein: CASRDTNTEAFF; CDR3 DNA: TGTGCCAGCAGGGACACCAACACTGAAGCTTTCTTT
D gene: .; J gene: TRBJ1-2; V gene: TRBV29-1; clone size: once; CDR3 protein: CSVGSDWSYGYTF; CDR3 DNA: TGCAGCGTTGGGTCTGATTGGAGCTATGGCTACACCTTC
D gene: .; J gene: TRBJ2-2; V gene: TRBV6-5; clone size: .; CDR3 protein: CASVQMNTGELFF; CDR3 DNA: TGTGCCAGCGTACAGATGAACACCGGGGAGCTGTTTTTT
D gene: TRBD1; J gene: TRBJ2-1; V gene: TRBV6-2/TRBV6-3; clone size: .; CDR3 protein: CASSNVRGPNEQFF; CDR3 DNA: TGTGCCAGCAGTAATGTGAGGGGGCCAAATGAGCAGTTCTTC